The T cell receptor (beta chain) under discussion was sequenced for a study of blood T cell repertoires in COVID-19. About the research overall: COVID-19 samples collected from the United States, Italy and Spain covered acute and convalescent phases. T cells, B-cell-depleted T cells, or PBMCs supplied cDNA or gDNA.

V gave up 6 bases and J gave up 5 bases, with 19 bases separating them. The CDR3 has 15 amino acids. CDR1 and CDR2 from the germline V gene are MDHEN and SYDVKM. Methods used by the authors: Reference gene primer amplification gave estimated nucleated cell counts. The repertoire was sequenced with immunoSEQ multiplex PCR; TCRdb's copy has only in-frame clones and lacks some. V and J calls and clone size are given by that table; D and trimming were obtained from the DNA. This repertoire shows under 200,000 clones, roughly 90% found once; its top ten account for approximately 0.5%. The clonotype originates from a man aged 50-59 years with acute or convalescent COVID-19. The source material was peripheral blood. The gene calls are TRBV28 and TRBJ2-5, with D perhaps matching TRBD2 (7 bases). DNA for the CDR3: TGTGCCAGCAGAGCCCGGGCGGGGGCCTGGGAGACCCAGTACTTC. As protein: CASRARAGAWETQYF.